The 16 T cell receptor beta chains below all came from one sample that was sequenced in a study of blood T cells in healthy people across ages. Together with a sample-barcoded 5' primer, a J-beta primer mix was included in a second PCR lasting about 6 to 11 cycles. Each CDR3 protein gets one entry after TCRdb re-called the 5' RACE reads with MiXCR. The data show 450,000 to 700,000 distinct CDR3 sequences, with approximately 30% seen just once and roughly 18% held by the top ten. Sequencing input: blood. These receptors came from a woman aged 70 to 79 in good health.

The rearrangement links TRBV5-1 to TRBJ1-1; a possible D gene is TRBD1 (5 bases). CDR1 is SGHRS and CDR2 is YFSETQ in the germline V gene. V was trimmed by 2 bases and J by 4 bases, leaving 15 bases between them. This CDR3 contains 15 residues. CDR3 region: CASSFIAGMATEAFF. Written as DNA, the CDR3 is TGCGCCAGCAGCTTTATAGCAGGGATGGCCACTGAAGCTTTCTTT. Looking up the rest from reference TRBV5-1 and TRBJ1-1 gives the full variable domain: KAGVTQTPRYLIKTRGQQVTLSCSPISGHRSVSWYQQTPGQGLQFLFEYFSETQRNKGNFPGRFSGRQFSNSRSEMNVSTLELGDSALYLCASSFIAGMATEAFFGQGTRLTVV.

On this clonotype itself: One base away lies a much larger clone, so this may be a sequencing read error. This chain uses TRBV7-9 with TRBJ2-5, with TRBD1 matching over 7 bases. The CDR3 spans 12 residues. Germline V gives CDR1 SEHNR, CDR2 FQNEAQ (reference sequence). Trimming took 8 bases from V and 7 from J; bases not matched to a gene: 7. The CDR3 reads CASGVNRGTQYF. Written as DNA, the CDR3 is TGTGCCAGCGGGGTGAACAGGGGGACCCAGTACTTC.

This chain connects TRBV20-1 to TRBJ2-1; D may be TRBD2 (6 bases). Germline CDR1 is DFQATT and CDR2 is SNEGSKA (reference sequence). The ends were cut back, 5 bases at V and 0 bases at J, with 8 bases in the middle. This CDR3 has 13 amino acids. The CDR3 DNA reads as TGCAGTGCTGAGGGAGGCTCCTACAATGAGCAGTTCTTC. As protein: CSAEGGSYNEQFF.

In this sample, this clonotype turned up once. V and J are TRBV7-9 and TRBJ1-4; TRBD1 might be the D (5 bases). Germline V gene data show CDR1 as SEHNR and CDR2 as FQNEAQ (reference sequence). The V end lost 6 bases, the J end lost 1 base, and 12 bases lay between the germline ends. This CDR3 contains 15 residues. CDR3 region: CASSLYQGTNEKLFF. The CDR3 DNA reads TGTGCCAGCAGTCTCTACCAGGGAACTAATGAAAAACTGTTTTTT.

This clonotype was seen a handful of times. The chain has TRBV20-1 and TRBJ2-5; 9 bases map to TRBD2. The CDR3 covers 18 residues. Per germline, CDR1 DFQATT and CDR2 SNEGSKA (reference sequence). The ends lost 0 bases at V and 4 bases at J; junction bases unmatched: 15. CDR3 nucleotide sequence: TGCAGTGCTAGAGATGAAATTCTGAGCGGGGGGCGGGGAGAGACCCAGTACTTC. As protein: CSARDEILSGGRGETQYF.

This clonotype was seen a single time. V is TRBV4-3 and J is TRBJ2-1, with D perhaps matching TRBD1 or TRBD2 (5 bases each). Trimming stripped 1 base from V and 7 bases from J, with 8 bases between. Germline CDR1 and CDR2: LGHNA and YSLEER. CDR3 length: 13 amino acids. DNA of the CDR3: TGCGCCAGCAGCCAAGGGGGGTGGAATGAGCAGTTCTTC. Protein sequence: CASSQGGWNEQFF.

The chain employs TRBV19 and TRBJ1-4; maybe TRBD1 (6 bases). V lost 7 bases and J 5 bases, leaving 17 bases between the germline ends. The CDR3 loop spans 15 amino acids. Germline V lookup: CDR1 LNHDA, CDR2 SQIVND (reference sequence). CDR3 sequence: CASKWGAQRNEKLFF. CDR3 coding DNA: TGTGCCAGTAAGTGGGGGGCGCAGAGGAATGAAAAACTGTTTTTT.

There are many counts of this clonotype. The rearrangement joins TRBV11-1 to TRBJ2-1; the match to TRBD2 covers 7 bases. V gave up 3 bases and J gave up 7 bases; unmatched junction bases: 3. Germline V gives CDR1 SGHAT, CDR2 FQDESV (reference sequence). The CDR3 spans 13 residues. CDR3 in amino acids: CASSFWGGNEQFF. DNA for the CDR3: TGTGCCAGCAGCTTCTGGGGGGGGAATGAGCAGTTCTTC.

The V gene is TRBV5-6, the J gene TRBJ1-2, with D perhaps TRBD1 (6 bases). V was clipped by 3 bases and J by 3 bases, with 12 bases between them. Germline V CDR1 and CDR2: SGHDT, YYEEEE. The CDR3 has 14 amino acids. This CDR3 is CASSSNRGDYGYTF. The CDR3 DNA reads TGTGCCAGCAGCTCAAATAGGGGGGACTATGGCTACACCTTC. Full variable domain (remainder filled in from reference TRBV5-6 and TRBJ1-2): DAGVTQSPTHLIKTRGQQVTLRCSPKSGHDTVSWYQQALGQGPQFIFQYYEEEERQRGNFPDRFSGHQFPNYSSELNVNALLLGDSALYLCASSSNRGDYGYTFGSGTRLTVV.

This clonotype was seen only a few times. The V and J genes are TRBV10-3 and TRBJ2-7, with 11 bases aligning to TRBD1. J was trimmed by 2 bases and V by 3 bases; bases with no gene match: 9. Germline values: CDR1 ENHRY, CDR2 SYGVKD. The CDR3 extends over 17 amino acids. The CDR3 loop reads CAISDPGTGGFAYEQYF. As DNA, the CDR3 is TGTGCCATCAGTGATCCCGGGACAGGGGGATTCGCCTACGAGCAGTACTTC.

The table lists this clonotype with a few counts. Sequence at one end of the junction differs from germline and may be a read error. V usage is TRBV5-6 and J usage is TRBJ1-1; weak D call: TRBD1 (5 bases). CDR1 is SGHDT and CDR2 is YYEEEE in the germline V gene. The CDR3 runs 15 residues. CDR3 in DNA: TGTGCTAGCAGCTCCCGTGTGGGGGGGGACACTGAAGCTTTCTTT. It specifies CASSSRVGGDTEAFF.

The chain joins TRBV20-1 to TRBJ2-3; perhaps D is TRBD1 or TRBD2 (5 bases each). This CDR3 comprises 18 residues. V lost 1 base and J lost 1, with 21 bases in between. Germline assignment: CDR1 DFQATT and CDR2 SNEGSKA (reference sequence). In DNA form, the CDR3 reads TGCAGTGCTAGAGTCGGTCCCTGGGGACGACTCGGCACAGATACGCAGTATTTT. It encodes CSARVGPWGRLGTDTQYF.

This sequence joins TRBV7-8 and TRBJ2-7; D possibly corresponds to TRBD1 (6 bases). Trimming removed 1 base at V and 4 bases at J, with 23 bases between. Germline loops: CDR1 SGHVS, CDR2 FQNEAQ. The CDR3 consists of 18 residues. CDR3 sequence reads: CASSLVVTGVGATYEQYF. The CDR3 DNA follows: TGTGCCAGCAGCTTAGTGGTGACTGGTGTGGGGGCTACGTACGAGCAGTACTTC.

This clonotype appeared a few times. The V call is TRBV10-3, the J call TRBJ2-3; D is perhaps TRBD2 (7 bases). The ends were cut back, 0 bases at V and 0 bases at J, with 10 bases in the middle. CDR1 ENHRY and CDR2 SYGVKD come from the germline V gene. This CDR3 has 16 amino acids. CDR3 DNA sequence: TGTGCCATCAGTGAGTCGGGGGGGGCAAGCACAGATACGCAGTATTTT. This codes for CAISESGGASTDTQYF.

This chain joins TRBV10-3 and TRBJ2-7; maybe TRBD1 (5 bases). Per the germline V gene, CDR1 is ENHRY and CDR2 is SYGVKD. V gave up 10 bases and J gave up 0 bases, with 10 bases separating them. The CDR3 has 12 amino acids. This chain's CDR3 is CATQGGSYEQYF. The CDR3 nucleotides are TGTGCCACGCAGGGCGGCTCCTACGAGCAGTACTTC.

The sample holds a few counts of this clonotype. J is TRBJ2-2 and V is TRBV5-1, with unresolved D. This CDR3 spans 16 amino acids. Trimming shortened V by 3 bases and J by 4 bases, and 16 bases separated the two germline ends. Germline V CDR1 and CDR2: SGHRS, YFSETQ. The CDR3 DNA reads TGCGCCAGCAGCTCCCCTCTTGGGGTGTCCACCGGGGAGCTGTTTTTT. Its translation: CASSSPLGVSTGELFF. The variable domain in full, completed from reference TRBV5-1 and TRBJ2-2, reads KAGVTQTPRYLIKTRGQQVTLSCSPISGHRSVSWYQQTPGQGLQFLFEYFSETQRNKGNFPGRFSGRQFSNSRSEMNVSTLELGDSALYLCASSSPLGVSTGELFFGEGSRLTVL.